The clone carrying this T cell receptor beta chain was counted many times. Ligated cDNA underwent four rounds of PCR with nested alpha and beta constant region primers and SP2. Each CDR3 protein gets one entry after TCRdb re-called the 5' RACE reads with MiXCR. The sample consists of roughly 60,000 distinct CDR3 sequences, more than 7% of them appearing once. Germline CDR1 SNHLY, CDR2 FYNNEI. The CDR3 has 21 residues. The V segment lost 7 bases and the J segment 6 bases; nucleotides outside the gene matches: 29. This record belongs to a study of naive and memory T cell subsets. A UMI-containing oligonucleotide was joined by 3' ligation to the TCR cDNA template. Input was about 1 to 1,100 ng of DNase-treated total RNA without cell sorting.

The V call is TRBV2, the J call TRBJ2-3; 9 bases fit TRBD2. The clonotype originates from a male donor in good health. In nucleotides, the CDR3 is TGTGCCAGCAACGAGGCCCTAACCACCCAAATCCCGACTAGCGGCGCTGATACGCAGTATTTT. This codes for CASNEALTTQIPTSGADTQYF. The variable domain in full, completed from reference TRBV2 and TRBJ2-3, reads EPEVTQTPSHQVTQMGQEVILRCVPISNHLYFYWYRQILGQKVEFLVSFYNNEISEKSEIFDDQFSVERPDGSNFTLKIRSTKLEDSAMYFCASNEALTTQIPTSGADTQYFGPGTRLTVL.